The next 7 T cell receptor beta chains were all read from a single sample in a study of T-cell reconstitution after alpha-beta-depleted transplantation in children. The authors prepared the TCRbeta library with unique molecular identifiers. TCRdb independently ran MiXCR on the PCR reads; one entry per CDR3 protein. The sample has about 400,000 distinct CDR3 sequences; roughly 21% are singletons. The source was PBMCs from the stem cell graft donor, collected from the stem cell graft. The receptors shown here come from a human donor who donated a stem cell graft to a child with acute myeloid leukemia.

This clonotype was seen repeatedly, ten times or more. The chain carries TRBV20-1 and TRBJ1-1; D gene unclear. This CDR3 has 13 residues. CDR1 is DFQATT and CDR2 is SNEGSKA in the germline V gene (reference sequence). V was clipped by 2 bases and J by 2 bases, with 9 bases between them. In nucleotides, the CDR3 is TGCAGTGCTAGACCCGGACCTAACACTGAAGCTTTCTTT. As protein: CSARPGPNTEAFF.

In this sample, this clonotype turned up many times. The rearrangement links TRBV4-3 to TRBJ2-7, with 8 bases identical to TRBD1. The germline CDR1 and CDR2 sequences are LGHNA and YSLEER. The J segment lost 2 bases and the V segment lost 5 bases, leaving 14 bases of the junction unmatched. The CDR3 contains 17 residues. CDR3 amino acids: CASSVGTGERDAYEQYF. The DNA for the CDR3 is TGCGCCAGCAGCGTAGGGACAGGAGAAAGAGACGCCTACGAGCAGTACTTC.

A note on this clonotype: Possible read error: a much larger clone is one base away. The CDR3 coding sequence is TGCTGTGCTAGAGATAGGTCGGCCTCCCTGGCATACAATGAGCAGTTCTTC. As protein: CCARDRSASLAYNEQFF. This rearrangement joins TRBV20-1 to TRBJ2-1; no firm D call. This CDR3 has 17 amino acids. Germline assignment: CDR1 DFQATT and CDR2 SNEGSKA (reference sequence).

This clonotype was observed a handful of times. J is TRBJ1-2 and V is TRBV20-1; the D is unclear. The CDR3 is 15 amino acids. The germline V gene has CDR1 DFQATT and CDR2 SNEGSKA (reference sequence). The ends were cut back, 2 bases at V and 0 bases at J, with 13 bases in the middle. The CDR3 sequence is CSARPMAEANYGYTF. DNA of the CDR3: TGCAGTGCTAGACCAATGGCCGAAGCTAACTATGGCTACACCTTC.

A few counts support this clonotype. The V gene is TRBV23-1, the J gene TRBJ1-5; D unresolved. TRBV23-1 is recorded as an ORF, its role being uncertain. The germline V and J ends were trimmed by 0 bases and 3 bases, with 12 bases remaining between them. The CDR3 runs to 16 residues. CDR3 bases: TGCGCCAGCAGTCAATCTCGGGCAGCTTACAATCAGCCCCAGCATTTT. Encoded protein: CASSQSRAAYNQPQHF.

This clonotype has ten or more counts. The V call is TRBV21-1, the J call TRBJ2-1; the table's TRBD2 call for D was not verified on the DNA. TRBV21-1 constitutes a pseudogene. The CDR3 is 16 amino acids. Here the CDR3 DNA reads TGTGCCAGCAGCAAACCGCCTAGCGGGAGCTACAATGAGCAGTTCTTC. It translates to CASSKPPSGSYNEQFF.

The V gene is TRBV29-1, the J gene TRBJ1-5; D may be TRBD1 (6 bases). V lost 7 bases and J 4 bases, leaving 14 bases between the germline ends. The germline V gene encodes CDR1 SQVTM and CDR2 ANQGSEA. The CDR3 extends over 13 amino acids. This CDR3 is CSGSQGRNQPQHF. CDR3 in DNA: TGCAGCGGTTCTCAGGGGCGGAATCAGCCCCAGCATTTT.